The 10 T cell receptor beta chains below all came from one sample that was sequenced in a study of T cells in Graves' hyperthyroidism and ophthalmopathy. The investigators amplified TCR beta CDR3 regions from RNA transcripts. The HTBI set primed first-round TCR CDR3 RT-PCR. Using its own MiXCR run on the multiplex PCR reads, TCRdb lists one record per CDR3 protein. The repertoire consists of about 700,000 distinct CDR3 sequences, with less than 45% occurring once and the leading ten covering less than 9%. The sample comprised peripheral blood or thyroid tissue (not recorded which). Receptor source: an adult man with Graves' disease, either hyperthyroidism or ophthalmopathy (not recorded which).

This clonotype was seen ten or more times. This rearrangement joins TRBV10-3 to TRBJ2-7; TRBD1 aligns across 11 bases. Looked up from germline, CDR1 is ENHRY and CDR2 is SYGVKD. After removal of 5 bases from V and 6 bases from J, the junction contained 3 bases not matched to a gene. The CDR3 sequence is 13 residues long. The CDR3 spells CAISWDRGAEQYF. DNA of the CDR3: TGTGCCATCAGTTGGGACAGGGGGGCCGAGCAGTACTTC.

The table lists this clonotype with a few counts. The J gene is TRBJ2-7, the V gene TRBV28; 8 bases fit TRBD1. CDR1 is MDHEN and CDR2 is SYDVKM in the germline V gene. The CDR3 runs to 14 residues. After removal of 6 bases from V and 0 bases from J, the junction contained 4 bases not matched to a gene. The CDR3 nucleotides are TGTGCCAGCAGGCGACAGGGGAGCTCCTACGAGCAGTACTTC. Translated, it gives CASRRQGSSYEQYF. Filled out from reference TRBV28 and TRBJ2-7, the complete variable domain reads DVKVTQSSRYLVKRTGEKVFLECVQDMDHENMFWYRQDPGLGLRLIYFSYDVKMKEKGDIPEGYSVSREKKERFSLILESASTNQTSMYLCASRRQGSSYEQYFGPGTRLTVT.

This clonotype came up many times. The CDR3 sequence is CSARADTDSPLHF. CDR3 nucleotide sequence: TGCAGTGCTAGGGCGGACACTGATTCACCCCTCCACTTT. V gene TRBV20-1 combines with J gene TRBJ1-6, with a tentative D call TRBD1 (5 bases). Germline V gene data show CDR1 as DFQATT and CDR2 as SNEGSKA (reference sequence). CDR3 length: 13 amino acids. Trimming cost V 3 bases and J 8 bases, with 11 bases left between them.

The chain combines TRBV29-1 with TRBJ2-7, with 8 positions matching TRBD1. After removal of 5 bases from V and 3 bases from J, the junction contained 6 bases not matched to a gene. The CDR3 runs to 13 residues. The germline V gene encodes CDR1 SQVTM and CDR2 ANQGSEA. CDR3 loop: CSVRAGGGYEQYF. The CDR3 DNA follows: TGCAGCGTTCGCGCAGGGGGCGGCTACGAGCAGTACTTC.

The chain couples TRBV4-2 to TRBJ2-7, with 8 bases matching TRBD2. This CDR3 has 18 amino acids. The V gene's germline CDR1 is LGHNA and CDR2 YNFKEQ. J gave up 1 base and V 2 bases, and 13 bases lay outside the gene matches. This chain's CDR3 is CASSQFAGGLGPSYEQYF. DNA for the CDR3: TGTGCCAGCAGCCAATTTGCGGGGGGACTAGGCCCTTCCTACGAGCAGTACTTC.

This clonotype came up many times. The CDR3 loop reads CATSDLGKETQYF. CDR3 coding DNA: TGTGCCACCAGTGATTTGGGAAAAGAGACCCAGTACTTC. The chain recombines TRBV24-1 with TRBJ2-5; no reliable D call. V lost 0 bases and J 3 bases, leaving 4 bases between the germline ends. The CDR3 runs to 13 residues. Germline V gene sequence: CDR1 KGHDR, CDR2 SFDVKD.

This chain links TRBV3-1 with TRBJ2-7; TRBD1 agrees at 8 bases. Germline CDR1 LGHDT, CDR2 YNNKEL (reference sequence). The J segment lost 4 bases and the V segment lost 6 bases, leaving 5 bases of the junction unmatched. The CDR3 loop spans 13 amino acids. The chain's CDR3 is CASSHRGWYEQYF. Written as DNA, the CDR3 is TGTGCCAGCAGTCACAGGGGGTGGTACGAGCAGTACTTC.

Remarks on this clonotype: One junction end disagrees with the germline gene, perhaps due to a read error. The gene calls are TRBV2 and TRBJ2-3, with 11 bases that match TRBD2. The CDR3 sequence is 14 residues long. Germline CDR1 reads SNHLY; CDR2 reads FYNNEI. The CDR3 sequence: CASTTAPSGRTLDF. In nucleotides, the CDR3 is TGTGCCAGCACCACCGCCCCTAGCGGGAGGACATTGGATTTT.

The chain joins TRBV29-1 to TRBJ1-6; no reliable D call. The CDR3 is 13 amino acids. Germline V gene sequence: CDR1 SQVTM, CDR2 ANQGSEA. V lost 3 bases and J lost 8, with 11 bases in between. The CDR3 DNA follows: TGCAGCGTTGAGGCGGGGATCGATTCACCCCTCCACTTT. It translates to CSVEAGIDSPLHF. The full variable domain, its missing parts supplied by reference TRBV29-1 and TRBJ1-6, is SAVISQKPSRDICQRGTSLTIQCQVDSQVTMMFWYRQQPGQSLTLIATANQGSEATYESGFVIDKFPISRPNLTFSTLTVSNMSPEDSSIYLCSVEAGIDSPLHFGNGTRLTVT.

The chain uses TRBV12-3 or TRBV12-4 and TRBJ1-2; 8 nucleotides line up with TRBD1. Losses at the gene ends were 3 bases for V and 7 bases for J; bases not matched to a gene: 7. The CDR3 is 14 residues long. The chain's CDR3 is CASSLVQGVGGYTF. The CDR3 bases are TGTGCCAGCAGTTTGGTACAGGGGGTGGGTGGCTACACCTTC.